The 5 T cell receptor beta chains presented below share a single source sample, sequenced in a study of CXCR3-negative and CXCR3-positive naive CD8 T cells. Study-wide findings and caveats: Naive cells that were CXCR3-positive had more hydrophobic TRB CDR3s (compared with CXCR3-negative naive cells).

Which antigens these TCRs recognize remains unknown. UMI labels and 5' RACE were used to prepare the TRB cDNA libraries. No DNA is given; TCRdb re-called the 5' RACE reads and lists each CDR3 protein once. The sample table sets out some 150,000 distinct CDR3 sequences. Sequencing was done on a sample of naive CXCR3+ CD8+ T cells from blood. The sample's subset: CD45RO-CCR7+CD27+CD95- naive CD8+ T cells expressing CXCR3 (TNR3+). Source of these receptors: a human donor in good health. Some clones in this sample may be carry-over from other donors' samples.

This chain connects TRBV19 to TRBJ2-2; TCRdb's assignment of TRBD1 cannot be checked, as there is no DNA. The CDR3 consists of 15 residues. Germline V gene data show CDR1 as LNHDA and CDR2 as SQIVND (reference sequence). The CDR3 reads CASSKTVSNTGELFF.

The chain links TRBV28 to TRBJ2-2. In germline, CDR1 is MDHEN, CDR2 SYDVKM. The CDR3 length is 15 residues. CDR3 region: CASSFMAGNTGELFF.

The V and J genes are TRBV5-1 and TRBJ2-1; TCRdb's D call of TRBD1 is untestable without DNA. Germline V gene data show CDR1 as SGHRS and CDR2 as YFSETQ. The CDR3 loop spans 15 amino acids. CDR3 region: CASSVGWRTDDEQFF.

The chain employs TRBV29-1 and TRBJ2-3; checking the TCRdb D call of TRBD2 is not possible without DNA. CDR3 size: 14 residues. The germline V gene encodes CDR1 SQVTM and CDR2 ANQGSEA. The CDR3: CSVETDLQPDTQYF.

The chain couples TRBV11-2 to TRBJ2-5. This CDR3 has 13 amino acids. The germline V gene encodes CDR1 SGHAT and CDR2 FQNNGV. CDR3 protein: CASSFALVETQYF.